This TCR beta chain is drawn from a study of identical twins. Template switching added a universal primer site; cDNA carried unique molecular identifiers. TCRdb ran MiXCR on the 5' RACE reads and lists one entry per CDR3 protein. The table includes about 190,000 distinct CDR3 sequences, roughly 15% detected once. This same sample was also taken into another study, of T cells expressing NK-cell markers.

The TCR comes from a woman aged 18-29 years in good health. Sequencing was done on a sample of CD8+ T cells sorted from blood.

CDR3 region: CASSQTGLEAFF. Written as DNA, the CDR3 is TGTGCCAGCAGCCAAACAGGGCTTGAAGCTTTCTTT. The rearrangement links TRBV14 to TRBJ1-1; D is perhaps TRBD1 (6 bases). Germline assignment: CDR1 SGHDN and CDR2 FVKESK. V was cut by 2 bases and J by 7 bases, with 8 bases left in between. The CDR3 is 12 amino acids.